The source of this TCR beta chain is a study of cytomegalovirus exposure and HLA in healthy donors. PCR primers comprised 60 Vbeta and 13 Jbeta primers. Data came from immunoSEQ multiplex PCR; TCRdb stores just in-frame clones and leaves some out. The sample comprises about 190,000 clones, about four fifths of which are singletons, and 4% to 5% rests with the top ten. V was clipped by 0 bases and J by 0 bases, with 6 bases between them. CDR1 and CDR2 from the germline V gene are SGDLS and YYNGEE. The CDR3 length is 14 residues. The rearrangement joins TRBV9 to TRBJ2-5; D is perhaps TRBD2 (6 bases). Material: PBMCs. The TCR comes from a young man in good health and CMV-seropositive. For the CDR3, the DNA is TGTGCCAGCAGCGTAGGGGGGGACCAAGAGACCCAGTACTTC. Translating it yields CASSVGGDQETQYF.